This TCR beta chain was identified in a study of blood T cell repertoires in COVID-19. Whole-study context: T cells, B-cell-depleted T cells, or PBMCs provided the cDNA or gDNA that served as material.

From germline, CDR1 is SGHNT and CDR2 YYREEE (reference sequence). This CDR3 comprises 15 residues. Trimming stripped 4 bases from V and 1 base from J, with 12 bases between. Assay used: immunoSEQ multiplex PCR; TCRdb lists only in-frame clones, some missing. The sample has a few hundred thousand clones; around nine tenths are singletons. The clonotype was recovered from a woman aged 45-59 years who had recovered from COVID-19. The chain recombines TRBV5-4 with TRBJ2-4, with a tentative D call TRBD1 (5 bases). Sequenced sample: PBMCs or T cells enriched from blood (not recorded which). The CDR3 sequence: CASSAAGPAKNIQYF. CDR3 sequence (DNA): TGTGCCAGCAGCGCCGCAGGGCCGGCCAAAAACATTCAGTACTTC.